The present entry profiles one T cell receptor (beta chain) with its context. Its antigen is undetermined. Only in-frame clones appear in the TCRdb table, and some are missing; sequencing was by immunoSEQ multiplex PCR. Here the sample spans around 60,000 clones, roughly 87% being singletons. The data derive from a study of OX40 agonist ivuxolimab in advanced cancers. Study-level background: As their treatment, patients were administered ivuxolimab, an agonistic anti-OX40 (CD134) antibody. Patients were 82.7% male with ages roughly 23 to 79, mean about 54. Broader study findings: By week 6 at 0.1 to 3.0 mg/kg, blood CD4+ and CD8+ T cells had expanded clonally.

With V trimmed by 7 bases and J by 2 bases, 7 bases remained unmatched. The CDR3 extends over 13 amino acids. Germline V CDR1 and CDR2: GTSNPN, SVGIG (reference sequence). Sequencing was performed on CD4+ or CD8+ T cells sorted from blood, taken in a trial of the OX40 agonist ivuxolimab. The clonotype was recovered from an adult with an advanced solid tumor such as melanoma, head and neck, liver or kidney cancer. The chain joins TRBV30 to TRBJ2-7, with TRBD1 matching over 8 bases. The CDR3, as DNA: TGTGCCTTAAACAGGGGGTTACCCTACGAGCAGTACTTC. The encoded protein is CALNRGLPYEQYF.